This TCR beta chain was obtained from a study of shared clonotypes between healthy human individuals. TCRdb keeps only in-frame clones here, not all; method: immunoSEQ multiplex PCR. The sample carries 2 million to 2.5 million clones, 93% recorded once. Trimming took off 7 bases at V and 4 bases at J, with 12 bases between the two ends. From germline, CDR1 is MNHNS and CDR2 SASEGT. CDR3 size: 13 residues. This TCR derives from a man younger than 35 in good health. Some clones in this sample may be carry-over from other donors' samples. This sequence joins TRBV6-1 and TRBJ2-3, with unresolved D. The sequenced sample consisted of naive CD4+ T cells from PBMCs. Sample subset: CD45RA+ positively selected. The CDR3 sequence is CASMVQAPDTQYF. The CDR3 bases are TGTGCCAGCATGGTGCAAGCCCCAGATACGCAGTATTTT.